Listed here is a single TCR beta chain. Antigen: not known. From germline, CDR1 is ENHRY and CDR2 SYGVKD. The CDR3 spans 12 residues. Trimming removed 11 bases from V and 4 bases from J, with 14 bases in between. This sample is drawn from a study of Graves' ophthalmopathy and Graves' hyperthyroidism. Study-level results: In blood appeared most of the expanded thyroid clonotypes whose frequency exceeded 0.001.

Aged 18 to 65, hyperthyroidism patients had been newly diagnosed, with under 2 months' duration. TCR beta CDR3 amplification used RNA transcripts. Investigators did first-round RT-PCR with HTBI primers, then second-round multiplex PCR. From the multiplex PCR reads, TCRdb called clonotypes with MiXCR, one entry per CDR3 protein. The sample shows around 590,000 distinct CDR3 sequences, approximately 37% of them seen only once. The V gene is TRBV10-3, the J gene TRBJ1-1; a weak D match, TRBD1 (5 bases). Sample: peripheral blood or thyroid tissue (not recorded which). The receptor's source is an adult man with Graves' hyperthyroidism. For the CDR3, the DNA is TGTGCCGTCCGAAGCGGGGGCACTGAAGCTTTCTTT. Its translation: CAVRSGGTEAFF.